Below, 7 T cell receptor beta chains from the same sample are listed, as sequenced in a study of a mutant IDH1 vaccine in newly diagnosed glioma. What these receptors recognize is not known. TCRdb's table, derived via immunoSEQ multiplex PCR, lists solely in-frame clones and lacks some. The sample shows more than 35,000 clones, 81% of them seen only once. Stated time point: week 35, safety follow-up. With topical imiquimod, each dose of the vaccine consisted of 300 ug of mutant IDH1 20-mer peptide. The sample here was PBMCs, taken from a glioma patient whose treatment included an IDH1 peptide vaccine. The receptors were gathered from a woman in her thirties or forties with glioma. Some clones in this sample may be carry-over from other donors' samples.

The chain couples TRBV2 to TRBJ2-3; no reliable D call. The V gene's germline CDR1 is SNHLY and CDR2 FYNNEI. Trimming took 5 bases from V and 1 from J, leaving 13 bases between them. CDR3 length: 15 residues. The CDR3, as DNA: TGTGCCAGCAGTAAAGGGAACACCCGCACAGATACGCAGTATTTT. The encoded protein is CASSKGNTRTDTQYF.

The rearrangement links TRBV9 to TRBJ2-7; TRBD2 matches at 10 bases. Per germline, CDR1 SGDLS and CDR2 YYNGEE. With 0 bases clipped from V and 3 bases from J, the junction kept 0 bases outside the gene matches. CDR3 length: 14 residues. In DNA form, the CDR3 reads TGTGCCAGCAGCGTAGCTAGCGGGGGCTACGAGCAGTACTTC. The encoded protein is CASSVASGGYEQYF.

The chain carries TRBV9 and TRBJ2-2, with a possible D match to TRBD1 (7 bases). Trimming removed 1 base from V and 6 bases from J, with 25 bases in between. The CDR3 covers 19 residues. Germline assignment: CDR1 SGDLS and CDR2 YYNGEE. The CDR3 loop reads CASSVSTPGKTGRPGELFF. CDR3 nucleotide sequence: TGTGCCAGCAGCGTATCGACCCCGGGAAAGACAGGGAGGCCCGGGGAGCTGTTTTTT.

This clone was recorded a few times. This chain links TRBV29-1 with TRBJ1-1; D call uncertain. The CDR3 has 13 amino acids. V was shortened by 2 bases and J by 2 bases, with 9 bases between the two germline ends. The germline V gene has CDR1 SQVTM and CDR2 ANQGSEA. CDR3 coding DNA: TGCAGCGTTGAAAGGGCAGATAACACTGAAGCTTTCTTT. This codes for CSVERADNTEAFF.

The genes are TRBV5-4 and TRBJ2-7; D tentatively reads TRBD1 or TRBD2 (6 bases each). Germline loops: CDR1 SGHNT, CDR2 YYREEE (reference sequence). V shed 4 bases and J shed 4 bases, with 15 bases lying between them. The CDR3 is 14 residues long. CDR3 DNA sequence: TGTGCCAGCAGCCCCGGAGGGGGAAAGTACGAGCAGTACTTC. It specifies CASSPGGGKYEQYF.

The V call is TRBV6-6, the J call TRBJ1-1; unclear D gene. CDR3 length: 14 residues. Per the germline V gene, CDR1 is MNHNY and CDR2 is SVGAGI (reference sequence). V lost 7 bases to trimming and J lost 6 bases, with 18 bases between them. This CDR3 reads CASKSQLNWAEAFF. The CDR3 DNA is TGTGCCAGCAAGTCCCAGTTAAACTGGGCTGAAGCTTTCTTT.

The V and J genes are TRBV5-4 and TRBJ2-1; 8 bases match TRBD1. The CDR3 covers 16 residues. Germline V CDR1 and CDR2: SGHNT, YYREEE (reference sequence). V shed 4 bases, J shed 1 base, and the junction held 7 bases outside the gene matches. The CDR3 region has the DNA TGTGCCAGCAGCGGGGCCCGGACAGGGTCCTACAATGAGCAGTTCTTC. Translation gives CASSGARTGSYNEQFF.